What follows are 18 T cell receptor beta chains derived from one specimen sequenced in a study of shared clonotypes between healthy human individuals. Sequencing used immunoSEQ multiplex PCR; TCRdb keeps in-frame clones, though not all of them. The sample includes fewer than 1.4 million clones, around three quarters seen only once; the top ten take 0.55% to 0.7%. Sample: memory CD4+ T cells from PBMCs. As to subset: CD45RA-negative fraction. These receptors were taken from a man in his late teens or twenties in good health. Some clones in this sample may be carry-over from other donors' samples.

This CDR3 reads CASTEVTDTQYF. The DNA for the CDR3 is TGTGCCAGCACAGAGGTCACAGATACGCAGTATTTT. The chain joins TRBV2 to TRBJ2-3, with D uncertain. Germline values: CDR1 SNHLY, CDR2 FYNNEI. There are 12 residues in the CDR3. The ends were cut back, 7 bases at V and 2 bases at J, with 7 bases in the middle.

In this sample, this clone turned up a few times. V usage is TRBV11-1 and J usage is TRBJ2-7; 11 nucleotides match TRBD1. With V trimmed by 5 bases and J by 5 bases, 5 bases remained unmatched. The CDR3 is made up of 14 amino acids. Germline V CDR1 and CDR2: SGHAT, FQDESV (reference sequence). The CDR3 region is CASSRRDRGDEQYF. CDR3 in DNA: TGTGCCAGCAGCCGTCGGGACAGGGGGGACGAGCAGTACTTC.

This rearrangement joins TRBV21-1 to TRBJ2-5; the table assigns TRBD1, which was not confirmed against the DNA. TRBV21-1 is a pseudogene segment. CDR3 length equals 15 residues. The CDR3 DNA reads TGTGCCAGCAGCAAAGGCCAGGGCACTCAGGAGACCCAGTACTTC. This codes for CASSKGQGTQETQYF.

The chain uses TRBV27 and TRBJ1-1; D gene unclear. The V and J ends lost 5 bases and 0 bases respectively, with 19 bases between them. The CDR3 has 17 residues. Germline lookup yields CDR1 MNHEY and CDR2 SMNVEV (reference sequence). The CDR3 DNA reads TGTGCCAGCAGTCATAGGGCTTCGAGAGACATGAACACTGAAGCTTTCTTT. Amino acids: CASSHRASRDMNTEAFF.

The rearrangement links TRBV5-4 to TRBJ1-1; 9 positions match TRBD1. V lost 2 bases, J lost 9 bases, and 2 bases stayed unmatched. The CDR3 is 12 residues long. Germline V lookup: CDR1 SGHNT, CDR2 YYREEE (reference sequence). The chain's CDR3 is CASSLNRGQAFF. The CDR3 DNA sequence: TGTGCCAGCAGCTTAAACAGGGGGCAAGCTTTCTTT.

This chain connects TRBV29-1 to TRBJ2-7; unclear D gene. The CDR3 sequence is 11 residues long. The ends were cut back, 5 bases at V and 1 base at J, with 6 bases in the middle. Germline lookup yields CDR1 SQVTM and CDR2 ANQGSEA. The CDR3 DNA reads as TGCAGCGTTCTCGGGTCCTACGAGCAGTACTTC. Translating it yields CSVLGSYEQYF.

The V gene is TRBV20-1, the J gene TRBJ2-1; D call uncertain. Germline CDR1 DFQATT, CDR2 SNEGSKA (reference sequence). This CDR3 is built from 10 residues. Trimming removed 4 bases from V and 10 bases from J, with 8 bases in between. DNA for the CDR3: TGCAGTGCTATGGGAAGAGAGCAGTTCTTC. This encodes CSAMGREQFF.

Worth noting for this clone: The same CDR3 can be traced to other DNA sequences in this sample. The chain recombines TRBV5-1 with TRBJ2-5; D may be TRBD2 (6 bases). The V and J ends lost 0 bases and 4 bases respectively, with 10 bases between them. The germline V gene has CDR1 SGHRS and CDR2 YFSETQ. The CDR3 runs 14 residues. The CDR3 sequence is CASSLGGGRETQYF. The CDR3 DNA follows: TGCGCCAGCAGCTTGGGTGGGGGGAGAGAGACCCAGTACTTC. Looking up the rest from reference TRBV5-1 and TRBJ2-5 gives the full variable domain: KAGVTQTPRYLIKTRGQQVTLSCSPISGHRSVSWYQQTPGQGLQFLFEYFSETQRNKGNFPGRFSGRQFSNSRSEMNVSTLELGDSALYLCASSLGGGRETQYFGPGTRLLVL.

The chain links TRBV6-6 to TRBJ1-2; 9 bases are shared with TRBD1. With 2 bases clipped from V and 8 bases from J, the junction kept 9 bases outside the gene matches. From germline, CDR1 is MNHNY and CDR2 SVGAGI (reference sequence). The CDR3 totals 15 residues. The CDR3 reads CASSYVSGQGFGYTF. Here the CDR3 DNA reads TGTGCCAGCAGTTACGTCTCGGGACAGGGATTCGGCTACACCTTC.

The V and J genes are TRBV6-5 and TRBJ1-2, with 7 bases fitting TRBD1. From germline, CDR1 is MNHEY and CDR2 SVGAGI. This CDR3 is built from 13 residues. With V trimmed by 6 bases and J by 2 bases, 3 bases remained unmatched. This CDR3 is CASSEQGNYGYTF. The CDR3 DNA is TGTGCCAGCAGCGAACAGGGGAACTATGGCTACACCTTC.

Concerning this clone: Distinct nucleotide sequences in the sample also encode this CDR3. The J gene is TRBJ1-5, the V gene TRBV5-1; D unclear. The CDR3 spans 14 residues. Trimming removed 0 bases at V and 0 bases at J, with 4 bases between. Germline-derived CDR1 and CDR2 are SGHRS and YFSETQ. CDR3 DNA: TGCGCCAGCAGCTTGGAGGGTAGCAATCAGCCCCAGCATTTT. Translation: CASSLEGSNQPQHF.

This clone was seen a handful of times. This chain uses TRBV7-3 with TRBJ2-1; D gene unclear. The CDR3 runs 13 residues. Germline lookup yields CDR1 SGHTA and CDR2 FQGTGA. V was pared by 3 bases and J by 5 bases, with 8 bases between. This chain's CDR3 is CASSFTYNNEQFF. Written as DNA, the CDR3 is TGTGCCAGCAGCTTTACTTACAACAATGAGCAGTTCTTC.

The chain links TRBV6-4 to TRBJ2-3; 10 bases align to TRBD2. Germline V gives CDR1 MRHNA, CDR2 SNTAGT. This CDR3 has 15 amino acids. The ends lost 2 bases at V and 5 bases at J; junction bases unmatched: 4. CDR3 sequence: CASSDRLAGVDTQYF. CDR3 nucleotide sequence: TGTGCCAGCAGTGACCGGCTAGCGGGAGTAGATACGCAGTATTTT.

The sample holds a few counts of this clone. This chain uses TRBV6-6 with TRBJ2-5, with TRBD2 matching over 9 bases. The J call may be faulty, since TRBJ2-7 better matches the DNA end. Germline CDR1 MNHNY, CDR2 SVGAGI (reference sequence). The CDR3 has 14 amino acids. The CDR3 reads CASTLSGSSPEQYF. In DNA, the CDR3 is TGTGCCAGCACGCTTAGCGGGAGCTCTCCCGAGCAGTACTTC.

The rearrangement joins TRBV5-1 to TRBJ1-1; D is unresolved. Germline CDR1 and CDR2: SGHRS and YFSETQ. Trimming removed 0 bases from V and 1 base from J, with 19 bases in between. The CDR3 covers 18 residues. CDR3 sequence (DNA): TGCGCCAGCAGCTTGGTAGGTAGGGCGGGATGGACGAACACTGAAGCTTTCTTT. Its protein is CASSLVGRAGWTNTEAFF.

This chain links TRBV11-2 with TRBJ2-3, with a possible D match to TRBD2 (5 bases). This CDR3 has 16 amino acids. Trimming took 4 bases from V and 6 from J, leaving 20 bases between them. CDR1 SGHAT and CDR2 FQNNGV come from the germline V gene. The CDR3 region is CASSSRGGPQWDTQYF. CDR3 DNA: TGTGCCAGCAGCTCGAGAGGCGGGCCCCAATGGGATACGCAGTATTTT.

This clone appeared once. The same CDR3 also results from other DNA sequences found in this sample. The gene calls are TRBV18 and TRBJ2-6, with D maybe TRBD2 (5 bases). The CDR3 loop spans 15 amino acids. Per the germline V gene, CDR1 is KGHSH and CDR2 is LQKENI. Trimming left V 6 bases short and J 1 base short, with 10 bases between. DNA for the CDR3: TGTGCCAGCTCCCCGACGGGGTCTGGGGCCAACGTCCTGACTTTC. Its translation: CASSPTGSGANVLTF.

The sample holds a few counts of this clone. The rearrangement joins TRBV2 to TRBJ2-3, with D tentatively TRBD2 (6 bases). Trimming stripped 5 bases from V and 2 bases from J, with 20 bases between. CDR3 length: 17 amino acids. Germline lookup yields CDR1 SNHLY and CDR2 FYNNEI. This CDR3 reads CASSYGLIAEPTDTQYF. The CDR3 DNA follows: TGTGCCAGCAGTTACGGCCTTATAGCGGAACCCACAGATACGCAGTATTTT.